This entry describes one TCR beta chain. Its antigen is undetermined. Patients affected by ophthalmopathy presented a Clinical Activity Score of at least 3, a NOSPECS grade of at least 4, and disease duration below 3 months. Using over 8.5 ml of fresh peripheral blood, PBMCs were prepared. This CDR3 has 15 amino acids. With 3 bases removed from V and 0 bases from J, the gap between germline ends came to 12 bases. Regions amplified from RNA transcripts were the TCR beta CDR3 regions. The study used the HTBI primer set for a first-round RT-PCR of the TCR CDR3. TCRdb redid the calling of the multiplex PCR reads with MiXCR, one entry per CDR3 protein. The sample has approximately 520,000 distinct CDR3 sequences, around 24% seen once. This entry belongs to a study of T cells in Graves' hyperthyroidism and ophthalmopathy. Study outcomes and limitations: Also found in blood were most expanded thyroid clonotypes above 0.001. Stable hyperthyroidism and ophthalmopathy were separated using 13 V-J signatures.

The sequenced sample was blood. The V gene is TRBV12-3 or TRBV12-4, the J gene TRBJ2-7; D is undetermined. This receptor was taken from a woman between 25 and 40 years old with Graves' ophthalmopathy. CDR3 nucleotides: TGTGCCAGCAGTTTTTTAGGCCCTAACTCCTACGAGCAGTACTTC. Residues: CASSFLGPNSYEQYF.